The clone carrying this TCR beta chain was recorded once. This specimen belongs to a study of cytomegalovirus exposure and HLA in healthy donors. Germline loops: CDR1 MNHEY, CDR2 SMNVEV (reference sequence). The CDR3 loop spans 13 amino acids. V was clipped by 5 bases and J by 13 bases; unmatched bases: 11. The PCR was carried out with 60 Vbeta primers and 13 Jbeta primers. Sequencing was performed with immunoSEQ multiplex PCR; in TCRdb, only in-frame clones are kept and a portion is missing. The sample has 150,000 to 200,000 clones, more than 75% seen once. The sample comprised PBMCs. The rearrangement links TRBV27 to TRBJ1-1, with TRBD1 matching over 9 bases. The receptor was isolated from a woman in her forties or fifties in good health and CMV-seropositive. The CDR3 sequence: CASSQGQGILLFF. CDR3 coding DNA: TGTGCCAGCAGTCAGGGACAGGGTATTCTTCTTTTCTTT.